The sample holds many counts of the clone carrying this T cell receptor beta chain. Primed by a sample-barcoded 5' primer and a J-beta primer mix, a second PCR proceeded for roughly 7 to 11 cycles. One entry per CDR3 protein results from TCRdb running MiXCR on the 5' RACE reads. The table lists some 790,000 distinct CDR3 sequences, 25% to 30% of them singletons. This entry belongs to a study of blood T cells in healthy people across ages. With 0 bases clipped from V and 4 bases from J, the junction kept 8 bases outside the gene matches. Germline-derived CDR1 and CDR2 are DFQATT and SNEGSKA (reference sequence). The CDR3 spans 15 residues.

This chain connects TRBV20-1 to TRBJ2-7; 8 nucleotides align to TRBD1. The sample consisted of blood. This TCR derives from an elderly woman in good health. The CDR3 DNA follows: TGCAGTGCTAGAGATATGACAGGGGTTTTTTACGAGCAGTACTTC. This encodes CSARDMTGVFYEQYF.